This entry features one T cell receptor beta chain sequence. Trimming stripped 6 bases from V and 5 bases from J, with 25 bases between. Germline V gene sequence: CDR1 MNHEY, CDR2 SVGEGT. The CDR3 has 17 amino acids. TCRdb re-called the RT-PCR reads through MiXCR, storing one row per CDR3 protein. Of about 700,000 distinct CDR3 sequences in the sample, approximately 15% are singletons; the top ten hold roughly 4%. The source is a female donor in good health, serving as a healthy control. The genes are TRBV6-2 or TRBV6-3 and TRBJ1-2; D possibly corresponds to TRBD1 (5 bases). What was sequenced was memory CD4+ T cells from blood. This CDR3 reads CASRHLRQGPSGYGYTF. The CDR3, as DNA: TGTGCCAGCAGGCACCTACGGCAGGGACCGAGCGGATATGGCTACACCTTC.